This record covers a single T cell receptor (beta chain). Its antigen remains unidentified. The data derive from a study of shared clonotypes between healthy human individuals. General study findings and limits: Despite large depth, sorted-subset datasets appeared incompletely sequenced.

Researchers divided each subset's genomic DNA evenly across several immunoSEQ plates. Authors' data handling: In the immunoSEQ data, sequences were junction-only and lacked quality scores, so filtering differed. Produced via immunoSEQ multiplex PCR; TCRdb's table is partial and in-frame only. V and J calls and clone size are given by that table; D and trimming were obtained from the DNA. This table holds 300,000 to 400,000 clones, under 80% found once. Germline CDR1 and CDR2: LNHDA and SQIVND (reference sequence). V was clipped by 6 bases and J by 3 bases, with 15 bases between them. The CDR3 covers 15 residues.

The sequencing sample was made of memory CD4+ T cells sorted from blood. Sample subset: CD45RA-negative fraction. The chain has TRBV19 and TRBJ2-1; no definite D call. The sequence came from a man in his thirties or forties in good health. CDR3 residues: CASSRRAVDYNEQFF. CDR3 in DNA: TGTGCCAGTAGCCGTCGGGCAGTGGACTACAATGAGCAGTTCTTC.